A selection of T cell receptor beta chains follows, all from one sample in a study of shared clonotypes between healthy human individuals. Sequencing was performed with immunoSEQ multiplex PCR; in TCRdb, only in-frame clones are kept and a portion is missing. The data show roughly 300,000 clones, around 86% seen once. Sequencing was performed on memory CD8+ T cells sorted from blood. These receptors came from a man between 18 and 29 years old in good health. CDR3s include the opening cysteine and the closing phenylalanine or tryptophan. The D gene is left open where the match is weak. Size values are once, few and many counts, or a class for expanded clones, and some rows have none.

V gene: TRBV7-6; clone size: -; J gene: TRBJ1-1; CDR3 length: 15; D gene: TRBD1; CDR3 protein: CASSLQGGRNTEAFF; CDR3 DNA: TGTGCCAGCAGCTTACAGGGGGGCAGAAACACTGAAGCTTTCTTT
V gene: TRBV11-2; clone size: -; J gene: TRBJ2-1; CDR3 length: 13; D gene: -; CDR3 protein: CASSQGTISEQFF; CDR3 DNA: TGTGCCAGCAGCCAGGGGACTATTAGTGAGCAGTTCTTC
V gene: TRBV18; clone size: -; J gene: TRBJ2-2; CDR3 length: 15; D gene: -; CDR3 protein: CASSPQEANTGELFF; CDR3 DNA: TGTGCCAGCTCACCCCAGGAGGCGAACACCGGGGAGCTGTTTTTT
V gene: TRBV29-1; clone size: once; J gene: TRBJ2-1; CDR3 length: 17; D gene: TRBD2; CDR3 protein: CSVEDEASGTHYNEQFF; CDR3 DNA: TGCAGCGTTGAAGATGAGGCTAGCGGGACCCACTACAATGAGCAGTTCTTC
V gene: TRBV19; clone size: medium-sized; J gene: TRBJ1-2; CDR3 length: 13; D gene: TRBD1; CDR3 protein: CASKDRVNYGYTF; CDR3 DNA: TGTGCCAGTAAGGACAGGGTTAACTATGGCTACACCTTC
V gene: TRBV6-1; clone size: -; J gene: TRBJ1-2; CDR3 length: 15; D gene: -; CDR3 protein: CASSDRRGWNYGYTF; CDR3 DNA: TGTGCCAGCAGTGATAGGCGGGGCTGGAACTATGGCTACACCTTC
V gene: TRBV6-6; clone size: -; J gene: TRBJ1-4; CDR3 length: 16; D gene: -; CDR3 protein: CASSYSKGGTNEKLFF; CDR3 DNA: TGTGCCAGCAGTTACTCGAAGGGAGGAACTAATGAAAAACTGTTTTTT
V gene: TRBV6-5; clone size: -; J gene: TRBJ2-1; CDR3 length: 16; D gene: -; CDR3 protein: CASSYVGGGTYNEQFF; CDR3 DNA: TGTGCCAGCAGTTACGTGGGAGGGGGGACCTACAATGAGCAGTTCTTC
V gene: TRBV6-1; clone size: -; J gene: TRBJ1-6; CDR3 length: 13; D gene: -; CDR3 protein: CASSEEGWTPLHF; CDR3 DNA: TGTGCCAGCAGTGAAGAGGGTTGGACACCCCTCCACTTT
V gene: TRBV5-8; clone size: -; J gene: TRBJ1-5; CDR3 length: 15; D gene: -; CDR3 protein: CASSLLRGRSQPQHF; CDR3 DNA: TGTGCCAGCAGCCTCCTCAGGGGACGGAGTCAGCCCCAGCATTTT
V gene: TRBV4-1; clone size: -; J gene: TRBJ2-7; CDR3 length: 15; D gene: TRBD1; CDR3 protein: CASSQGTGSSYEQYF; CDR3 DNA: TGCGCCAGCAGCCAAGGGACAGGGAGCTCCTACGAGCAGTACTTC
V gene: TRBV29-1; clone size: many; J gene: TRBJ2-7; CDR3 length: 12; D gene: -; CDR3 protein: CSGGPGPYEQYF; CDR3 DNA: TGCAGCGGTGGGCCGGGACCCTACGAGCAGTACTTC
V gene: TRBV18; clone size: -; J gene: TRBJ2-7; CDR3 length: 15; D gene: -; CDR3 protein: CASSPIGGLTYEQYF; CDR3 DNA: TGTGCCAGCTCACCAATCGGGGGCCTCACCTACGAGCAGTACTTC
V gene: TRBV19; clone size: -; J gene: TRBJ2-7; CDR3 length: 12; D gene: TRBD2; CDR3 protein: CASSEIAGEQYF; CDR3 DNA: TGTGCCAGTAGTGAAATAGCGGGCGAGCAGTACTTC
V gene: TRBV28; clone size: -; J gene: TRBJ2-7; CDR3 length: 13; D gene: -; CDR3 protein: CASSLKSSYEQYF; CDR3 DNA: TGTGCCAGCAGTTTAAAAAGCTCCTACGAGCAGTACTTC
V gene: TRBV7-3; clone size: -; J gene: TRBJ2-1; CDR3 length: 14; D gene: -; CDR3 protein: CASSLTIGDGEQFF; CDR3 DNA: TGTGCCAGCAGCTTAACGATTGGGGACGGGGAGCAGTTCTTC
V gene: TRBV4-1; clone size: -; J gene: TRBJ2-5; CDR3 length: 16; D gene: -; CDR3 protein: CASSQDSVEAGETQYF; CDR3 DNA: TGCGCCAGCAGCCAAGATTCCGTCGAGGCGGGAGAGACCCAGTACTTC
V gene: TRBV25-1; clone size: -; J gene: TRBJ1-5; CDR3 length: 13; D gene: -; CDR3 protein: CASSPQWGEPQHF; CDR3 DNA: TGTGCCAGCAGTCCCCAGTGGGGGGAGCCCCAGCATTTT
V gene: TRBV6-5; clone size: once; J gene: TRBJ2-7; CDR3 length: 15; D gene: -; CDR3 protein: CASSYSVPSSYEQYF; CDR3 DNA: TGTGCCAGCAGTTACTCGGTCCCGAGCTCCTACGAGCAGTACTTC
V gene: TRBV4-1; clone size: once; J gene: TRBJ1-1; CDR3 length: 15; D gene: -; CDR3 protein: CASSQHGLANTEAFF; CDR3 DNA: TGCGCCAGCAGCCAACACGGTTTGGCGAACACTGAAGCTTTCTTT
V gene: TRBV2; clone size: -; J gene: TRBJ2-7; CDR3 length: 14; D gene: -; CDR3 protein: CASSPGPKHYEQYF; CDR3 DNA: TGTGCCAGCAGCCCGGGACCGAAGCACTACGAGCAGTACTTC